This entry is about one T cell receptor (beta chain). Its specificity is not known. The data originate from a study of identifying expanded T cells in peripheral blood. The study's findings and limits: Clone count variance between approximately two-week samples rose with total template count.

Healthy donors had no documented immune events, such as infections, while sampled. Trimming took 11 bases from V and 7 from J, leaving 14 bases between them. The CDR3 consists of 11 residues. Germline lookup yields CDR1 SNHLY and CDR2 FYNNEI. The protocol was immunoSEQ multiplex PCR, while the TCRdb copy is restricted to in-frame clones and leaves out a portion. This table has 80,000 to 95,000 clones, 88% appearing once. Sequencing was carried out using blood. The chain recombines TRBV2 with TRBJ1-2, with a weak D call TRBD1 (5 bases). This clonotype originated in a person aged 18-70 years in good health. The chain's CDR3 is CAELQGVGYTF. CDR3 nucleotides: TGTGCCGAACTCCAGGGTGTTGGCTACACCTTC.